Described below is a single T cell receptor beta chain sequence and its context. As yet, its antigen is unknown. Trimming cost V 1 base and J 2 bases, with 8 bases left between them. Germline V gene sequence: CDR1 SEHNR, CDR2 FQNEAQ (reference sequence). The CDR3 sequence is 15 residues long. This sample is part of a study of cytomegalovirus exposure and HLA in healthy donors. Each donor was healthy, and each was a bone marrow donor. Study-level findings and limits: In a later analysis, specific HLA alleles were associated with some 16,000 TCR beta sequences at a 0.05 false discovery rate. Highly shared variants forming one cluster were likely a sequencing artifact.

Amplification used 60 Vbeta primers and 13 Jbeta primers. In the source study's methods: It was a later analysis that counted about 80 million unique TCR beta chains, of which some 12 million were shared. Assay: immunoSEQ multiplex PCR; the TCRdb copy retains only in-frame clones and omits some. That table is the source of V, J and clone size, and D and trimming were worked out from the DNA. The profile shows about 210,000 clones, about 83% of them singletons. This clonotype was sampled from a woman aged 50 to 60 in good health and CMV-seropositive. This chain joins TRBV7-9 and TRBJ2-2, with D perhaps matching TRBD1 (5 bases). Sequenced sample: PBMCs. The CDR3 DNA reads TGTGCCAGCAGCTTAGTTCAGGGAAACACCGGGGAGCTGTTTTTT. Translated, it gives CASSLVQGNTGELFF.